These 21 T cell receptor beta chains came from one sample sequenced in a study. The sorted Tregs were CD4+CD25+CD127-/low cells. TCRdb reprocessed the 5' RACE reads with MiXCR, giving one entry per CDR3 protein. The data contain about 32,000 distinct CDR3 sequences, around 27% of them seen just once; the ten biggest clones take up 2% to 2.5%. The sequenced material came from tumor-infiltrating Tregs sorted from the breast tumor. The receptors derive from a female donor with breast cancer.

This clonotype was counted only a few times. This sequence joins TRBV7-3 and TRBJ2-3, with D perhaps matching TRBD2 (6 bases). CDR1 SGHTA and CDR2 FQGTGA come from the germline V gene. Trimming shortened V by 3 bases and J by 2 bases, and 12 bases separated the two germline ends. The CDR3 contains 15 residues. CDR3 nucleotide sequence: TGTGCCAGCAGCTTGATGGCGGGGAACACAGATACGCAGTATTTT. Its translation is CASSLMAGNTDTQYF.

This clonotype occurred a few times. The gene calls are TRBV13 and TRBJ2-1; D remains ambiguous. The V gene's germline CDR1 is PRHDT and CDR2 FYEKMQ (reference sequence). The CDR3 contains 11 residues. V lost 0 bases to trimming and J lost 8 bases, with 2 bases between them. The CDR3 region is CASSLGHEQFF. The CDR3 nucleotides read TGTGCCAGCAGCTTAGGTCATGAGCAGTTCTTC.

This clonotype was counted at least ten times. The chain uses TRBV6-1 and TRBJ2-1; D may be TRBD2 (5 bases). Looked up from germline, CDR1 is MNHNS and CDR2 is SASEGT. Trimming stripped 0 bases from V and 1 base from J, with 10 bases between. The CDR3 runs to 16 residues. The CDR3 protein is CASSEAWLASYNEQFF. CDR3 DNA: TGTGCCAGCAGTGAAGCGTGGCTAGCATCCTACAATGAGCAGTTCTTC.

The sample holds a few counts of this clonotype. The chain employs TRBV4-1 and TRBJ2-7; TRBD1 agrees at 8 bases. The CDR3 has 14 amino acids. V lost 3 bases, J lost 2 bases, and 3 bases stayed unmatched. Germline assignment: CDR1 MGHRA and CDR2 YSYEKL. CDR3 in DNA: TGCGCCAGCAGCCAGGCAGGGGGCACCTACGAGCAGTACTTC. Protein: CASSQAGGTYEQYF.

This clonotype has a count of ten or more. CDR3 residues: CASSLTGEYNEQFF. DNA of the CDR3: TGTGCCAGCTCACTAACCGGAGAGTACAATGAGCAGTTCTTC. This rearrangement joins TRBV18 to TRBJ2-1; D gene unclear. Germline V gives CDR1 KGHSH, CDR2 LQKENI. V was clipped by 4 bases and J by 4 bases, with 11 bases between them. This CDR3 is built from 14 residues.

This clonotype was observed many times. CDR3 sequence reads: CASSLDWGSYEQYF. CDR3 in DNA: TGTGCCAGCAGCTTGGACTGGGGCTCCTACGAGCAGTACTTC. This sequence joins TRBV5-4 and TRBJ2-7; D is undetermined. Trimming left V 0 bases short and J 0 bases short, with 7 bases between. The CDR3 is made up of 14 amino acids. Looked up from germline, CDR1 is SGHNT and CDR2 is YYREEE (reference sequence).

This clonotype has a count of ten or more. The V and J genes are TRBV3-1 and TRBJ2-5; no firm D call. V lost 6 bases and J 5 bases, leaving 19 bases between the germline ends. Germline loops: CDR1 LGHDT, CDR2 YNNKEL (reference sequence). The CDR3 totals 15 residues. The CDR3 DNA reads as TGTGCCAGCAGAGATATTAGGCTAGTCGGGGAGACCCAGTACTTC. Translating it yields CASRDIRLVGETQYF.

The table lists this clonotype with many counts. The genes are TRBV27 and TRBJ2-1, with 7 bases fitting TRBD2. Trimming removed 3 bases from V and 2 bases from J; junction bases left unmatched: 1. Looked up from germline, CDR1 is MNHEY and CDR2 is SMNVEV (reference sequence). This CDR3 is built from 14 residues. DNA for the CDR3: TGTGCCAGCAGTTTCGCGGGGGCCTACAATGAGCAGTTCTTC. This sequence encodes CASSFAGAYNEQFF.

The V call is TRBV7-9, the J call TRBJ2-2; 8 bases are a match to TRBD1. V lost 1 base and J lost 7; bases outside the gene matches: 5. The CDR3 extends over 15 amino acids. Germline V gene data show CDR1 as SEHNR and CDR2 as FQNEAQ (reference sequence). The CDR3 DNA follows: TGTGCCAGCAGCTTAGTTGGACAGGGTGGCGGGGAGCTGTTTTTT. This encodes CASSLVGQGGGELFF.

This clonotype was seen a handful of times. This could be a read error, since a much larger clone is one nucleotide away. V is TRBV5-5 and J is TRBJ2-3; D is undetermined. V lost 0 bases to trimming and J lost 0 bases, with 5 bases between them. Germline assignment: CDR1 SGHKS and CDR2 YYEKEE (reference sequence). The CDR3 is made up of 14 amino acids. The CDR3 reads CASSLDQSTDTQYF. DNA for the CDR3: TGTGCCAGCAGCTTGGACCAAAGCACAGATACGCAGTATTTT. The variable domain in full, with the rest retrieved from reference TRBV5-5 and TRBJ2-3, is DAGVTQSPTHLIKTRGQQVTLRCSPISGHKSVSWYQQVLGQGPQFIFQYYEKEERGRGNFPDRFSARQFPNYSSELNVNALLLGDSALYLCASSLDQSTDTQYFGPGTRLTVL.

The V gene is TRBV7-2, the J gene TRBJ2-1, with D possibly matching TRBD2 (5 bases). The CDR3 sequence is 14 residues long. V was shortened by 0 bases and J by 9 bases, with 12 bases between the two germline ends. CDR1 is SGHTA and CDR2 is FQGNSA in the germline V gene. The CDR3, as DNA: TGTGCCAGCAGCTTAGCCCTGCGGGTTGGTGAGCAGTTCTTC. Its translation is CASSLALRVGEQFF.

The rearrangement uses TRBV12-3 or TRBV12-4 and TRBJ1-5; D unclear. The CDR3 runs to 16 residues. V lost 3 bases and J 2 bases, leaving 14 bases between the germline ends. The CDR3 is CASSLVAGGGNQPQHF. DNA for the CDR3: TGTGCCAGCAGTTTGGTGGCCGGCGGGGGCAATCAGCCCCAGCATTTT.

In regard to this clonotype: At one boundary the junction diverges from the germline segment, which might be a read error. The gene calls are TRBV20-1 and TRBJ2-1, with 8 positions matching TRBD2. CDR1 and CDR2 from the germline V gene are DFQATT and SNEGSKA (reference sequence). This CDR3 has 13 residues. The DNA of the CDR3 is TGCAGTGCGCCCGGGAGGGCATTGAATGAACAGTTCTTC. Translating gives CSAPGRALNEQFF.

This clonotype qualifies as medium-sized. CDR3 sequence (DNA): TGCGCCAGCAGCTTGGGGGGCTCCTACAATGAGCAGTTCTTC. This codes for CASSLGGSYNEQFF. The chain links TRBV5-1 to TRBJ2-1, with D unclear. CDR3 length: 14 residues. Per the germline V gene, CDR1 is SGHRS and CDR2 is YFSETQ. Trimming shortened V by 0 bases and J by 0 bases, and 4 bases separated the two germline ends.

Of note for this clonotype: A clone one base away is much larger, so this may be a read error. The genes are TRBV6-6 and TRBJ2-1, with 10 bases aligning to TRBD2. The CDR3 loop spans 14 amino acids. The germline gives CDR1 MNHNY, CDR2 SVGAGI (reference sequence). The CDR3 nucleotides are TGTGCCAGCAGGGCTAGCGGGAGTCTCAATGAGCAGGTCTTC. Protein sequence: CASRASGSLNEQVF.

In regard to this clonotype: A much larger clone differs from this one at a single base, so this may be a read error. V and J are TRBV20-1 and TRBJ2-1; 7 bases line up with TRBD1. Germline V lookup: CDR1 DFQATT, CDR2 SNEGSKA (reference sequence). The CDR3 runs to 13 residues. V shed 6 bases, J shed 2 bases, and the junction held 4 bases outside the gene matches. CDR3 nucleotide sequence: TGCAGTGCCCGACAGGGCACCTACAATGAGCAGTTCTTC. As protein: CSARQGTYNEQFF.

In this sample, this clonotype turned up many times. The chain couples TRBV5-1 to TRBJ2-1, with D possibly being TRBD1 (5 bases). The V end lost 5 bases, the J end lost 6 bases, and 12 bases lay between the germline ends. This CDR3 comprises 13 residues. Germline-derived CDR1 and CDR2 are SGHRS and YFSETQ. The CDR3 DNA reads TGCGCCAGCAGTCGGCAGGGCGCCAATGAGCAGTTCTTC. This translates into CASSRQGANEQFF.

This clonotype was seen only a few times. The chain has TRBV28 and TRBJ1-5; D might be TRBD1 (5 bases). The ends were cut back, 2 bases at V and 4 bases at J, with 12 bases in the middle. This CDR3 is built from 15 residues. Per the germline V gene, CDR1 is MDHEN and CDR2 is SYDVKM. CDR3 DNA: TGTGCCAGCAGTTTACACGGGGCCACGAATCAGCCCCAGCATTTT. Protein sequence: CASSLHGATNQPQHF.

The table lists this clonotype with many counts. This chain joins TRBV20-1 and TRBJ1-2; D is unclear. The germline gives CDR1 DFQATT, CDR2 SNEGSKA (reference sequence). V was clipped by 7 bases and J by 2 bases, with 8 bases between them. The CDR3 extends over 11 amino acids. This chain's CDR3 is CSGSPNYGYTF. The CDR3 DNA sequence: TGCAGTGGGAGCCCGAACTATGGCTACACCTTC.

This clonotype was picked up many times. This chain connects TRBV5-1 to TRBJ2-1; 13 bases line up with TRBD2. The CDR3 has 16 residues. Trimming cost V 3 bases and J 7 bases; bases outside gene matches: 7. Germline CDR1 SGHRS, CDR2 YFSETQ. CDR3 nucleotide sequence: TGCGCCAGCAGCTACACCGGGACTAGCGGGATAAATGAGCAGTTCTTC. As protein: CASSYTGTSGINEQFF.

The chain employs TRBV12-3 or TRBV12-4 and TRBJ1-2; D not resolved. There are 14 residues in the CDR3. With 8 bases removed from V and 5 bases from J, the gap between germline ends came to 18 bases. CDR3 DNA: TGTGCCAGCGCTTTAGATAACGGTGAATATGGCTACACCTTC. This translates into CASALDNGEYGYTF.